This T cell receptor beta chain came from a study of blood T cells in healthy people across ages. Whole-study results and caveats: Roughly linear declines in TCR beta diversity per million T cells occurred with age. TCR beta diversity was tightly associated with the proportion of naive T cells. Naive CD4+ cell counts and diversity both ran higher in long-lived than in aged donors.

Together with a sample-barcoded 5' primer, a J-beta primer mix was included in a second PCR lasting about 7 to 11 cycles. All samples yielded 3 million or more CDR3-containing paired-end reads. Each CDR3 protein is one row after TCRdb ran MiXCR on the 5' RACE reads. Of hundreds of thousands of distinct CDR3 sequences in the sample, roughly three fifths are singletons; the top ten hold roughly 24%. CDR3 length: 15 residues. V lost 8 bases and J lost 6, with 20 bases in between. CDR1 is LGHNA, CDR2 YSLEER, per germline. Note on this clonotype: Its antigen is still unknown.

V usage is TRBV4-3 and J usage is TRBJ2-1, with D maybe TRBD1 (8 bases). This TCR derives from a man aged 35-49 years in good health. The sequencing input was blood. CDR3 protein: CASSQSYRGGNEQFF. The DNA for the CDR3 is TGCGCCAGCTCCCAAAGTTACAGGGGGGGCAATGAGCAGTTCTTC.